These 15 T cell receptor beta chains were all obtained from the same sample, sequenced in a study of beta chain features in type 1 diabetes. Every isolated RNA sample was fully reverse transcribed, so sequencing captured expressed TCRB transcripts. Sequenced by immunoSEQ multiplex PCR; TCRdb stores in-frame clones only, minus some. The sample includes fewer than 400,000 clones, approximately 8.2% of them seen just once. Sequencing was carried out using central memory CD4+ T cells from blood. The receptors here all came from a young woman in good health.

This clone showed up just a few times. V usage is TRBV9 and J usage is TRBJ1-1, with D maybe TRBD1 (6 bases). This CDR3 is built from 15 residues. Trimming took off 0 bases at V and 6 bases at J, with 15 bases between the two ends. Germline assignment: CDR1 SGDLS and CDR2 YYNGEE. The CDR3 region has the DNA TGTGCCAGCAGCGTAGGGGAAACAGGGTCCGCTGAAGCTTTCTTT. This gives the protein CASSVGETGSAEAFF.

This clone was observed at least ten times. Other DNA sequences in this sample translate to the same CDR3. The genes are TRBV15 and TRBJ2-1; D remains ambiguous. The CDR3 consists of 11 residues. Per germline, CDR1 LNHNV and CDR2 YYDKDF (reference sequence). V shed 4 bases and J shed 8 bases, with 6 bases lying between them. Here the CDR3 reads CATSTYHEQFF. The CDR3 coding sequence is TGTGCCACCAGCACTTATCATGAGCAGTTCTTC. The whole variable domain, remainder taken from reference TRBV15 and TRBJ2-1, is DAMVIQNPRYQVTQFGKPVTLSCSQTLNHNVMYWYQQKSSQAPKLLFHYYDKDFNNEADTPDNFQSRRPNTSFCFLDIRSPGLGDTAMYLCATSTYHEQFFGPGTRLTVL.

This clone appeared a few times. The chain has TRBV27 and TRBJ2-5; D is perhaps TRBD2 (6 bases). The J call may be incorrect, as the DNA end agrees better with TRBJ2-7. CDR1 MNHEY and CDR2 SMNVEV come from the germline V gene (reference sequence). This CDR3 comprises 16 residues. CDR3 loop: CASRRISRASVYEQYF. CDR3 sequence (DNA): TGTGCCAGCAGACGAATCTCTAGGGCTAGCGTCTACGAGCAGTACTTC.

Comment on this clone: The junction departs from germline at one end; a sequencing error may be responsible. This chain joins TRBV14 and TRBJ2-2; 7 positions match TRBD2. This CDR3 contains 15 residues. Germline V gene sequence: CDR1 SGHDN, CDR2 FVKESK. The CDR3 DNA reads TGTGCCCGCAGCGCCGGACTAGTTGGTACCGGGGAGCTGTTTTTT. It codes for CARSAGLVGTGELFF.

In its sample, this clone was seen many times. V is TRBV28 and J is TRBJ1-5, with TRBD1 matching 8 bases. V shed 6 bases and J 3 bases; nucleotides not matched to a gene: 7. This CDR3 has 15 residues. The V gene's germline CDR1 is MDHEN and CDR2 SYDVKM. The CDR3 nucleotides read TGTGCCAGCAGGGGCCTGGACAGGGTCAATCAGCCCCAGCATTTT. Amino acid sequence: CASRGLDRVNQPQHF.

This clone has just a few counts. One end of the junction does not line up with germline, which may come from a read error. The CDR3 nucleotides are TGCGCCAGCAGCCCCGCCGGACAGAGTAACTATGGCTACACCTTC. Protein product: CASSPAGQSNYGYTF. The chain links TRBV5-4 to TRBJ1-2, with a tentative D call TRBD1 (6 bases). This CDR3 is built from 15 residues. Germline CDR1 and CDR2: SGHNT and YYREEE (reference sequence).

This clone was recorded many times. This chain connects TRBV7-3 to TRBJ2-1, with a tentative D call TRBD2 (6 bases). Germline CDR1 is SGHTA and CDR2 is FQGTGA. The V end was cut by 5 bases, the J end by 6 bases, with 14 bases between. The CDR3 loop spans 14 amino acids. In nucleotides, the CDR3 is TGTGCCAGCAGCCCAACCGGGACTGTCAATGAGCAGTTCTTC. Its translation is CASSPTGTVNEQFF.

Of note for this clone: The identical CDR3 is also encoded by other nucleotide sequences in the sample. CDR3 in DNA: TGTGCCAGCAGTTTACGGGACGGCACAGATACGCAGTATTTT. Its protein is CASSLRDGTDTQYF. V and J are TRBV27 and TRBJ2-3; D tentatively fits TRBD1 or TRBD2 (5 bases each). V was clipped by 2 bases and J by 1 base, with 7 bases between them. The CDR3 extends over 14 amino acids. CDR1 MNHEY and CDR2 SMNVEV come from the germline V gene (reference sequence).

The V and J genes are TRBV29-1 and TRBJ2-5, with 8 positions matching TRBD2. Germline V lookup: CDR1 SQVTM, CDR2 ANQGSEA. The J segment lost 7 bases and the V segment lost 4 bases, leaving 11 bases of the junction unmatched. This CDR3 region has 14 residues. CDR3 bases: TGCAGCGTTGTGGTCGACGGGAGGGCAGGGACCCAGTACTTC. Translating gives CSVVVDGRAGTQYF.

This clone was counted between two and nine times. The chain links TRBV6-5 to TRBJ2-7, with D perhaps TRBD1 or TRBD2 (5 bases each). Germline-derived CDR1 and CDR2 are MNHEY and SVGAGI. V was pared by 6 bases and J by 2 bases, with 17 bases between. The CDR3 runs to 15 residues. CDR3 in amino acids: CASRMGTDATYEQYF. The CDR3 bases are TGTGCCAGCAGGATGGGGACGGACGCTACCTACGAGCAGTACTTC.

This clone was seen ten or more times. The rearrangement joins TRBV7-3 to TRBJ2-3; possibly TRBD2 for D (5 bases). CDR3 size: 13 residues. Germline CDR1 reads SGHTA; CDR2 reads FQGTGA. Trimming cost V 5 bases and J 5 bases, with 11 bases left between them. The CDR3 region is CASSQRLKDTQYF. In DNA, the CDR3 is TGTGCCAGCAGCCAGAGACTAAAAGATACGCAGTATTTT.

This clone was observed a handful of times. This specimen includes other DNA sequences encoding the same CDR3. CDR3 DNA sequence: TGCGCCAGCAGCTTGGGGGCAACTAATGAAAAACTGTTTTTT. As protein: CASSLGATNEKLFF. The chain combines TRBV5-1 with TRBJ1-4; no clear D gene. The CDR3 loop spans 14 amino acids. V was cut by 0 bases and J by 0 bases, with 3 bases left in between. The V gene's germline CDR1 is SGHRS and CDR2 YFSETQ. The variable domain in full, with the rest retrieved from reference TRBV5-1 and TRBJ1-4, is KAGVTQTPRYLIKTRGQQVTLSCSPISGHRSVSWYQQTPGQGLQFLFEYFSETQRNKGNFPGRFSGRQFSNSRSEMNVSTLELGDSALYLCASSLGATNEKLFFGSGTQLSVL.

This clone was observed a handful of times. The sample contains more than one DNA sequence encoding this CDR3. The rearrangement links TRBV5-4 to TRBJ2-7; 7 nucleotides match TRBD1. This CDR3 contains 13 residues. The V segment lost 4 bases and the J segment 2 bases; nucleotides outside the gene matches: 3. CDR1 and CDR2 from the germline V gene are SGHNT and YYREEE (reference sequence). The CDR3 bases are TGTGCCAGCAGCGTGCAGGGGGCCTACGAGCAGTACTTC. Its protein product is CASSVQGAYEQYF.

The chain combines TRBV5-4 with TRBJ2-1; D may correspond to TRBD1 or TRBD2 (6 bases each). V shed 1 base and J shed 0 bases, with 11 bases lying between them. Germline CDR1 reads SGHNT; CDR2 reads YYREEE (reference sequence). This CDR3 has 16 residues. The DNA of the CDR3 is TGTGCCAGCAGCTTGTTGTGGGGGGCCTCCTACAATGAGCAGTTCTTC. Its translation: CASSLLWGASYNEQFF.

This clone was counted a few times. The chain has TRBV7-2 and TRBJ2-2; D call uncertain. The ends were cut back, 5 bases at V and 5 bases at J, with 24 bases in the middle. The CDR3 covers 18 residues. From germline, CDR1 is SGHTA and CDR2 FQGNSA. The CDR3, as DNA: TGTGCCAGCAGCACAACGCTTACACCACGAATGTGGACCGGGGAGCTGTTTTTT. Its protein is CASSTTLTPRMWTGELFF.